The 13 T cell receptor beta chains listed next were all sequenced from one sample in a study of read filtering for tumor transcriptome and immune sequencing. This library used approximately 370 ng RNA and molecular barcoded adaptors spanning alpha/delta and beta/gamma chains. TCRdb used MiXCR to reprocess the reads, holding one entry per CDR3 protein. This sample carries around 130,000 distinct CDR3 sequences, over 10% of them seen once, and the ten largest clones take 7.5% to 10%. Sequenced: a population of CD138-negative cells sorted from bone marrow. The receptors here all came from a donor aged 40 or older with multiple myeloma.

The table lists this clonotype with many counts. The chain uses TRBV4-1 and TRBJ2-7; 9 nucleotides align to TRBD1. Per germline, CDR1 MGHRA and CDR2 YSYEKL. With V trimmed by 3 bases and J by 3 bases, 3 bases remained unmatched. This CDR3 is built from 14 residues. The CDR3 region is CASSHRTGVYEQYF. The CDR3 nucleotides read TGCGCCAGCAGCCACCGGACAGGGGTCTACGAGCAGTACTTC.

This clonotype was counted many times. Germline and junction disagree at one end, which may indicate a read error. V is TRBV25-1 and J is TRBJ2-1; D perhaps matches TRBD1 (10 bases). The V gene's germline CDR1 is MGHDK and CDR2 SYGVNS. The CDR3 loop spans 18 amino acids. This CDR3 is CASSPRGTGELAGNGQFF. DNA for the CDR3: TGTGCCAGCAGTCCCAGGGGGACAGGGGAGCTAGCGGGAAATGGGCAGTTCTTC.

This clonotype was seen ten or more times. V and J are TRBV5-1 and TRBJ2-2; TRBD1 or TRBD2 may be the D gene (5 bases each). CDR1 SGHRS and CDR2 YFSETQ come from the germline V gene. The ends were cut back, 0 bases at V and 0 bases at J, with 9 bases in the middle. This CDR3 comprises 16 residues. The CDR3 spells CASSLVGDPNTGELFF. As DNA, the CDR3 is TGCGCCAGCAGCTTGGTGGGGGACCCGAACACCGGGGAGCTGTTTTTT.

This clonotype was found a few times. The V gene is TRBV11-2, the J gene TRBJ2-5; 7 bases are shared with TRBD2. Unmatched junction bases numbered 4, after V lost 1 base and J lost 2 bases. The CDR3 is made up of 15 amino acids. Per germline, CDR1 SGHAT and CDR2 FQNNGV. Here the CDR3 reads CASSLGLAEQETQYF. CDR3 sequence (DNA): TGTGCCAGCAGCTTAGGTCTAGCGGAACAAGAGACCCAGTACTTC.

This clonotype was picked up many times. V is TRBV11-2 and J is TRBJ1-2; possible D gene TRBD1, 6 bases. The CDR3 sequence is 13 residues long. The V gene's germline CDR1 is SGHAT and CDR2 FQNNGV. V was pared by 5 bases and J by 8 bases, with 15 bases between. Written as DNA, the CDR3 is TGTGCCAGCAGCCCCGGACAGCCCTGGGGCTACACCTTC. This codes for CASSPGQPWGYTF.

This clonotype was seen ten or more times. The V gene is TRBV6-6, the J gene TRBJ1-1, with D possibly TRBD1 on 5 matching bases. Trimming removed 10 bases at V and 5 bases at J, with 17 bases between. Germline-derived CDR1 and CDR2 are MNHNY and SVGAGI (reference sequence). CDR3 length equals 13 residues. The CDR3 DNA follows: TGTGCCATCTCCGACAGAAGAGAAACTGAAGCTTTCTTT. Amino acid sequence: CAISDRRETEAFF.

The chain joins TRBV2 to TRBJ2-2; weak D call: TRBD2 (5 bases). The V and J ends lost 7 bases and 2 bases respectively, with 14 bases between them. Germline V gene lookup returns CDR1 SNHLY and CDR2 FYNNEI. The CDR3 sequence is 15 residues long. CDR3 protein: CASTTRGLNTGELFF. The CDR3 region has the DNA TGTGCCAGCACTACTAGAGGGCTCAACACCGGGGAGCTGTTTTTT. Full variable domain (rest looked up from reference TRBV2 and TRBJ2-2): EPEVTQTPSHQVTQMGQEVILRCVPISNHLYFYWYRQILGQKVEFLVSFYNNEISEKSEIFDDQFSVERPDGSNFTLKIRSTKLEDSAMYFCASTTRGLNTGELFFGEGSRLTVL.

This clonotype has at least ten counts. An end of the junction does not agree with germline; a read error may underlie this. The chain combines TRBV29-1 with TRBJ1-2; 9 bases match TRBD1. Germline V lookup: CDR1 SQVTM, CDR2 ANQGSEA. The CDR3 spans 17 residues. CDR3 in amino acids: CSAEAGQGTLSPYGYTF. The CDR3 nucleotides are TGCAGCGCTGAAGCCGGACAGGGGACTCTATCGCCCTATGGCTACACCTTC. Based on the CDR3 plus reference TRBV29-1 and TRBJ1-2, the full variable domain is SAVISQKPSRDICQRGTSLTIQCQVDSQVTMMFWYRQQPGQSLTLIATANQGSEATYESGFVIDKFPISRPNLTFSTLTVSNMSPEDSSIYLCSAEAGQGTLSPYGYTFGSGTRLTVV.

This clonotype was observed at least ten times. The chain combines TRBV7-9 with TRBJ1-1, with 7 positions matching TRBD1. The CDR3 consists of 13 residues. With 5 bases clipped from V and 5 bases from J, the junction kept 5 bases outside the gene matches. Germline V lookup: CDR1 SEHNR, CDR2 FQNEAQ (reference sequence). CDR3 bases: TGTGCCAGCAGCCGTCAACAGGGGACTGAAGCTTTCTTT. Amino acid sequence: CASSRQQGTEAFF.

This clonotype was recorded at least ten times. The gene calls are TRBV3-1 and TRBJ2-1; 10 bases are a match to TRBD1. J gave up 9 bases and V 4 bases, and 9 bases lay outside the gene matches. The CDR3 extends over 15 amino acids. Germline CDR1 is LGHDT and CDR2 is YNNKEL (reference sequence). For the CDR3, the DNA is TGTGCCAGCAGCCCCCGGGACAGGGGTGACACTGAGCAGTTCTTC. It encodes CASSPRDRGDTEQFF.

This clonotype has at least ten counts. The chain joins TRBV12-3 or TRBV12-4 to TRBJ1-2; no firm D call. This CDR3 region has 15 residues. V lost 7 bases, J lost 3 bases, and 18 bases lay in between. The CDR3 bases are TGTGCCAGCACCCTCCGGGCACACGGAGACTATGGCTACACCTTC. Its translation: CASTLRAHGDYGYTF.

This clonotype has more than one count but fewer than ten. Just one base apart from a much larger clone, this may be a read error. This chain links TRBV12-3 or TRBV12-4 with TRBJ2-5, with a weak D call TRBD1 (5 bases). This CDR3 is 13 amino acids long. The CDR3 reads CAGSLQVGETQYF. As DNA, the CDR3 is TGTGCCGGCAGTTTACAGGTTGGAGAGACCCAGTACTTC.

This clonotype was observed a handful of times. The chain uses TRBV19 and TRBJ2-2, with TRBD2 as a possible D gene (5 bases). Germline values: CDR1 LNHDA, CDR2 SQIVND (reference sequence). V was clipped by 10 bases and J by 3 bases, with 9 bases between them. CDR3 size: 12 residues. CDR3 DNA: TGTGCCACCCTAGCCCACACCGGGGAGCTGTTTTTT. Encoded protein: CATLAHTGELFF.